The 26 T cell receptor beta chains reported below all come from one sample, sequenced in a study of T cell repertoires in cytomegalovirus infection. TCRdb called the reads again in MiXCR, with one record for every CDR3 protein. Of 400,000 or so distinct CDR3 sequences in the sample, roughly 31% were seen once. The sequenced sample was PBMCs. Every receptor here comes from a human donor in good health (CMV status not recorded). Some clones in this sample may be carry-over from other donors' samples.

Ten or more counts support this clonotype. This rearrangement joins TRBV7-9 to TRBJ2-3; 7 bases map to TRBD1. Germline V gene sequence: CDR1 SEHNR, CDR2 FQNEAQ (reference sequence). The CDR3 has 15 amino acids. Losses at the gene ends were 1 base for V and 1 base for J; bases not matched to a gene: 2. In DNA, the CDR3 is TGTGCCAGCAGCTTAGGGACAGGACGCACAGATACGCAGTATTTT. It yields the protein CASSLGTGRTDTQYF.

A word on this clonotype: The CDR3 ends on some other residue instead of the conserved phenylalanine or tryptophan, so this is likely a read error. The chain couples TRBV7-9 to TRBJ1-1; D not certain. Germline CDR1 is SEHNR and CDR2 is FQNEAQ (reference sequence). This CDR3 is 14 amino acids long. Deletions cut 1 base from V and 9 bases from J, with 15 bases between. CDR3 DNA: TGTGCCAGCAGCTTAGGAGAAGCTTCCGATAAAGCTTTCCTT. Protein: CASSLGEASDKAFL.

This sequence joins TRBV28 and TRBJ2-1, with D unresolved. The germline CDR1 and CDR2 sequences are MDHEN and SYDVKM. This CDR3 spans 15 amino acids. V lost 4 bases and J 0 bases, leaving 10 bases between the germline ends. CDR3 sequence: CASSSTETSYNEQFF. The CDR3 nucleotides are TGTGCCAGCAGTTCTACAGAAACCTCCTACAATGAGCAGTTCTTC.

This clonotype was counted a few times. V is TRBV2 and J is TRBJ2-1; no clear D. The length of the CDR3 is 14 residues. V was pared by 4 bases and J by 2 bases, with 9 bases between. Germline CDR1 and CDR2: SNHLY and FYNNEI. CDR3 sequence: CASSVPIAYNEQFF. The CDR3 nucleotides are TGTGCCAGCAGTGTGCCGATCGCCTACAATGAGCAGTTCTTC.

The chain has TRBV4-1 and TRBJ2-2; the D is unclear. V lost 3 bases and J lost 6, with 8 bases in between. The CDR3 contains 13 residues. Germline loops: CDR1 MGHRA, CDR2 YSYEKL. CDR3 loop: CASSHNYAGELFF. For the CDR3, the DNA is TGCGCCAGCAGCCATAATTACGCCGGGGAGCTGTTTTTT.

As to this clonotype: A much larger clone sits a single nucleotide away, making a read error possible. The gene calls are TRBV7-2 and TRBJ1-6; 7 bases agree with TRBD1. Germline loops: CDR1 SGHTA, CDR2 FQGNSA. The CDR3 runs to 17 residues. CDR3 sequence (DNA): TGTGCCAGCAGCATGCTCCGGGACAGCCATTATAATTCACCCCTCAACTTT. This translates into CASSMLRDSHYNSPLNF.

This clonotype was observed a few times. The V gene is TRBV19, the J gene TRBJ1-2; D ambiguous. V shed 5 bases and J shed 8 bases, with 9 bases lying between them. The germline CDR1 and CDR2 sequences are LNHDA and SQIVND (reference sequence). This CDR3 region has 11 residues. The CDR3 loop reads CASSPPWGYTF. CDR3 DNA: TGTGCCAGTAGTCCACCTTGGGGCTACACCTTC.

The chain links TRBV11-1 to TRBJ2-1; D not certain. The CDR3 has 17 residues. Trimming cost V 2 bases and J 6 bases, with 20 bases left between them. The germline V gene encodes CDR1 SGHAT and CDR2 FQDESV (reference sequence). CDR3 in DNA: TGTGCCAGCAGCTTACCGATGCAGCTTCCTCCCCTCAATGAGCAGTTCTTC. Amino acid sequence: CASSLPMQLPPLNEQFF.

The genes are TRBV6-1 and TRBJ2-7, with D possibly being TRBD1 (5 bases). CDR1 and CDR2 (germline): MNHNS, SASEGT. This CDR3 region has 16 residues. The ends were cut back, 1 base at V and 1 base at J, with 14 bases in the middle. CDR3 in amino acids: CASSEDKWQGSYEQYF. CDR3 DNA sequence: TGTGCCAGCAGTGAAGATAAGTGGCAGGGATCCTACGAGCAGTACTTC.

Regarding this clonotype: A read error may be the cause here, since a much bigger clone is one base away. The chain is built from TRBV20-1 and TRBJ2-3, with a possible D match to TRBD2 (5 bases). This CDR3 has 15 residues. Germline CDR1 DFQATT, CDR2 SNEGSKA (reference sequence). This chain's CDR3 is CSASPSRTHTDTPYF. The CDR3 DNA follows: TGCAGTGCTAGCCCTAGCAGAACACACACAGATACGCCGTATTTT.

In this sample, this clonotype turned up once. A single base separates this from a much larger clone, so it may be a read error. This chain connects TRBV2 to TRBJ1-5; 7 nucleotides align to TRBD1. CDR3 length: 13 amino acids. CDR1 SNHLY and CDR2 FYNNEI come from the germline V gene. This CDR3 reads CASSGQGWQPPHF. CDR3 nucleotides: TGTGCCAGCAGTGGACAGGGTTGGCAGCCCCCGCATTTT.

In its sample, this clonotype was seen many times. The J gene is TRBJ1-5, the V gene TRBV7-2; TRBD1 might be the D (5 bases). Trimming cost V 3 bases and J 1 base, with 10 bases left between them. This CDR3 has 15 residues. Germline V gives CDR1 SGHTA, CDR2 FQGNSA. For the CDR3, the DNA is TGTGCCAGCAGCTTCTCCAGGGCGAGCAATCAGCCCCAGCATTTT. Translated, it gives CASSFSRASNQPQHF.

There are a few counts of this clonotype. CDR3 protein: CASSPGAVYGYTF. In DNA, the CDR3 is TGTGCCAGCAGCCCGGGGGCGGTCTATGGCTACACCTTC. The genes are TRBV7-9 and TRBJ1-2; D is possibly TRBD1 (6 bases). CDR1 SEHNR and CDR2 FQNEAQ come from the germline V gene (reference sequence). The CDR3 is made up of 13 amino acids. Trimming left V 5 bases short and J 4 bases short, with 11 bases between.

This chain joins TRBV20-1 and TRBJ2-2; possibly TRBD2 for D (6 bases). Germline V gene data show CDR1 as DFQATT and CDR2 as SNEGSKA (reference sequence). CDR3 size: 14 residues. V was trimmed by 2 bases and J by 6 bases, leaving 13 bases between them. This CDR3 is CSARQAEGAGELFF. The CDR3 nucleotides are TGCAGTGCTAGACAGGCGGAGGGCGCCGGGGAGCTGTTTTTT.

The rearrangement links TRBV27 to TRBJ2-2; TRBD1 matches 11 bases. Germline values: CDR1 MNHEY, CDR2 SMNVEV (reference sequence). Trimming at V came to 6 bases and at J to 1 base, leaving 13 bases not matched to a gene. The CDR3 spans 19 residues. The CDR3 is CASSRSGQGAFWNTGELFF. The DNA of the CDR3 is TGTGCCAGCAGCCGATCAGGACAGGGGGCCTTTTGGAACACCGGGGAGCTGTTTTTT.

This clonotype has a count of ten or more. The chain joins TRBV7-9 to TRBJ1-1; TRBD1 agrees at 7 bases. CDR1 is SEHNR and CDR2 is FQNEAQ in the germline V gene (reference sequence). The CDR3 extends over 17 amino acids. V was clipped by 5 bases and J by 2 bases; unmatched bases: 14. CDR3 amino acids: CASSPSVTGVGNTEAFF. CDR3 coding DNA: TGTGCCAGCAGCCCATCCGTCACAGGGGTCGGTAACACTGAAGCTTTCTTT.

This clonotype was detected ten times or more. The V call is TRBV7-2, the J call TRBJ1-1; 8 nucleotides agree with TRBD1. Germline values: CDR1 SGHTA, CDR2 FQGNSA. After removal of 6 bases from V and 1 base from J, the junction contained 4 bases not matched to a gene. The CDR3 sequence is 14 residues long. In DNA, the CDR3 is TGTGCCAGCAGTACGGGACAGGCGAACACTGAAGCTTTCTTT. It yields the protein CASSTGQANTEAFF.

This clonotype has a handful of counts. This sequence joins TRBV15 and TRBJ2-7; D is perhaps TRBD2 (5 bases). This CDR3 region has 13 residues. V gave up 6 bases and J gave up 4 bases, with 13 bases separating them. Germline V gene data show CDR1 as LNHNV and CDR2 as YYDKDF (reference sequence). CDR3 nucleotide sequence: TGTGCCACCAGTTACGGACTTGAATACGAGCAGTACTTC. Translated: CATSYGLEYEQYF.

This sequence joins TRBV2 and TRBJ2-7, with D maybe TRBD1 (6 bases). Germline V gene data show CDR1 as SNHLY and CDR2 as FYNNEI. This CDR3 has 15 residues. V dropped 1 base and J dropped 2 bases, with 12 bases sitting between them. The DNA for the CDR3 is TGTGCCAGCAGTGAAGTTGACAGGTCCACCTACGAGCAGTACTTC. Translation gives CASSEVDRSTYEQYF.

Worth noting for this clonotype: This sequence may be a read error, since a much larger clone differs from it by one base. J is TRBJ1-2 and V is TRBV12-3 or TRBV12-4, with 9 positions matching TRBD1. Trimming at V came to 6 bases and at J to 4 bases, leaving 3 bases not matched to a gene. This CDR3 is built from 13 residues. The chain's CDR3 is CASSGQGFYGYTF. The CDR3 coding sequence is TGTGCCAGCAGCGGACAGGGGTTCTATGGCTACACCTTC.

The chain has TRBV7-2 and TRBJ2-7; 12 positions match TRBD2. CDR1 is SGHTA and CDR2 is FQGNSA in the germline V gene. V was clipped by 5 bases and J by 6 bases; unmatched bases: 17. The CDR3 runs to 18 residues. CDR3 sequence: CASSQRSLAGGQLGEQYF. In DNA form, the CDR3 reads TGTGCCAGCAGCCAAAGGAGTCTAGCGGGGGGGCAATTAGGCGAGCAGTACTTC.

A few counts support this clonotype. The chain's CDR3 is CASSSSTYTYQPQHF. The CDR3 nucleotides are TGTGCCAGCAGTAGCTCTACTTACACCTATCAGCCCCAGCATTTT. The rearrangement joins TRBV12-3 or TRBV12-4 to TRBJ1-5; D gene ambiguous. This CDR3 is built from 15 residues. The ends were cut back, 5 bases at V and 5 bases at J, with 16 bases in the middle.

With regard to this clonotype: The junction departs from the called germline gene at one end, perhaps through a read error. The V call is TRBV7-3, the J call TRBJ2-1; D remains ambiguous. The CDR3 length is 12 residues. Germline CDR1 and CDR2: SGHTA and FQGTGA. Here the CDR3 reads CASSLGPTEHFF. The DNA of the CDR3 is TGTGCCAGCAGCTTAGGGCCCACTGAGCATTTCTTC.

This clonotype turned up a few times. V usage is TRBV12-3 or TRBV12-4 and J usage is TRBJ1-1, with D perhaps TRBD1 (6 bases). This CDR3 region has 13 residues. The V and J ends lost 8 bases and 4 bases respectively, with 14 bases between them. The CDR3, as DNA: TGTGCCAGCTCTGCTAGGGGGGGCACTGAAGCTTTCTTT. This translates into CASSARGGTEAFF.

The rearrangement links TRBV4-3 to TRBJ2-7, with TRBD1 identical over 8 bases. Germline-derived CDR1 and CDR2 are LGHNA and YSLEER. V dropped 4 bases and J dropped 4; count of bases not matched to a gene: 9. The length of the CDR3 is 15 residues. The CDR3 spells CASSPWQGARYEQYF. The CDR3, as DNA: TGCGCCAGCAGCCCATGGCAGGGGGCGAGGTACGAGCAGTACTTC.

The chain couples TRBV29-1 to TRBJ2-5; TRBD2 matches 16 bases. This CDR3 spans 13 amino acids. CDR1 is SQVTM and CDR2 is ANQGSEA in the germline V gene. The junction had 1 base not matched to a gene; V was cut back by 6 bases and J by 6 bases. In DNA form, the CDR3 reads TGCAGCGTGGGACTAGCGGGGGGGCAGACCCAGTACTTC. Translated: CSVGLAGGQTQYF.